These 26 T cell receptor beta chains came from one sample sequenced in a study of blood T cell dynamics during melanoma immunotherapy. TCRdb keeps only in-frame clones here, not all; method: immunoSEQ multiplex PCR. The table records 10,000 to 12,000 clones, more than 70% of them present only once. Time point given: week 3, after first cycle of checkpoint inhibitor. Sequenced here: blood, sampled from a patient treated with checkpoint blockade. These receptors were taken from a human donor with melanoma.

The chain employs TRBV7-2 and TRBJ2-3, with 8 bases matching TRBD1. V lost 6 bases, J lost 1 base, and 9 bases stayed unmatched. The CDR3 is made up of 16 amino acids. Germline CDR1 SGHTA, CDR2 FQGNSA. This chain's CDR3 is CASRVTGGSGTDTQYF. The CDR3 nucleotides read TGTGCCAGCAGAGTCACAGGGGGAAGCGGCACAGATACGCAGTATTTT.

This clone was picked up a small number of times. CDR3 nucleotides: TGTGCCAGCAGTGGGACTAGCGGGGGGAATGAGCAGTTCTTC. Protein: CASSGTSGGNEQFF. This rearrangement joins TRBV6-1 to TRBJ2-1; 14 nucleotides agree with TRBD2. V shed 4 bases and J 7 bases; nucleotides not matched to a gene: 0. Per germline, CDR1 MNHNS and CDR2 SASEGT. CDR3 size: 14 residues.

This chain joins TRBV18 and TRBJ1-2; 9 positions agree with TRBD1. The V gene end was trimmed by 4 bases and the J gene end by 8 bases; junction bases not matched to a gene: 11. This CDR3 has 15 amino acids. Germline V CDR1 and CDR2: KGHSH, LQKENI. CDR3 nucleotides: TGTGCCAGCTCACACGGGACAGGGAATCGTCAGGGCTACACCTTC. This encodes CASSHGTGNRQGYTF. Supplemented by reference TRBV18 and TRBJ1-2, the full variable domain reads NAGVMQNPRHLVRRRGQEARLRCSPMKGHSHVYWYRQLPEEGLKFMVYLQKENIIDESGMPKERFSAEFPKEGPSILRIQQVVRGDSAAYFCASSHGTGNRQGYTFGSGTRLTVV.

V usage is TRBV6-5 and J usage is TRBJ2-5; D is undetermined. This CDR3 has 15 residues. V gave up 3 bases and J gave up 6 bases, with 17 bases separating them. CDR1 is MNHEY and CDR2 is SVGAGI in the germline V gene. CDR3 nucleotide sequence: TGTGCCAGCAGTTATCCGCGTTCGAGAGAAAAGACCCAGTACTTC. Translating it yields CASSYPRSREKTQYF.

The chain joins TRBV2 to TRBJ2-7; no definite D call. The germline V and J ends were trimmed by 8 bases and 3 bases, with 20 bases remaining between them. This CDR3 spans 15 amino acids. The germline CDR1 and CDR2 sequences are SNHLY and FYNNEI. CDR3 amino acids: CASSASWSRYYEQYF. For the CDR3, the DNA is TGTGCCAGCTCGGCATCCTGGTCGCGATACTACGAGCAGTACTTC.

This chain uses TRBV5-6 with TRBJ2-7, with D possibly matching TRBD1 (5 bases). With 0 bases removed from V and 3 bases from J, the gap between germline ends came to 16 bases. The V gene's germline CDR1 is SGHDT and CDR2 YYEEEE. The CDR3 has 16 residues. Here the CDR3 reads CASSLVGRVAVYEQYF. The CDR3 DNA follows: TGTGCCAGCAGCTTGGTCGGCAGGGTGGCAGTCTACGAGCAGTACTTC.

The CDR3 is CASRPTGQGNYGYTF. The DNA of the CDR3 is TGTGCCAGCAGACCTACCGGACAGGGAAACTATGGCTACACCTTC. The chain employs TRBV6-5 and TRBJ1-2, with 8 bases aligning to TRBD1. The germline gives CDR1 MNHEY, CDR2 SVGAGI. The CDR3 extends over 15 amino acids. The J segment lost 2 bases and the V segment lost 6 bases, leaving 8 bases of the junction unmatched.

The V call is TRBV9, the J call TRBJ2-6, with D unclear. The V gene's germline CDR1 is SGDLS and CDR2 YYNGEE. Trimming left V 0 bases short and J 7 bases short, with 17 bases between. The CDR3 is made up of 17 amino acids. The CDR3 spells CASSVVDGAPSANVLTF. The CDR3 coding sequence is TGTGCCAGCAGCGTAGTTGACGGAGCCCCCTCCGCCAACGTCCTGACTTTC.

Here the CDR3 reads CASSLPAGGNTIYF. DNA of the CDR3: TGTGCCAGCAGTTTACCAGCAGGGGGAAACACCATATATTTT. This chain connects TRBV28 to TRBJ1-3; D perhaps matches TRBD1 (5 bases). V lost 2 bases and J lost 4, with 9 bases in between. The germline gives CDR1 MDHEN, CDR2 SYDVKM. There are 14 residues in the CDR3.

The genes are TRBV2 and TRBJ2-5; 7 bases match TRBD2. The J call may be mistaken, given a closer DNA end match to TRBJ2-7. CDR1 and CDR2 (germline): SNHLY, FYNNEI. This CDR3 is built from 12 residues. The CDR3 DNA reads as TGTGCCAGCAGCGGGACTATACTCGAGCAGTACTTC. The encoded protein is CASSGTILEQYF.

This clone showed up just once. The chain is built from TRBV10-3 and TRBJ1-2; the D gene is possibly TRBD1 (6 bases). The CDR3 spans 13 residues. Trimming left V 8 bases short and J 6 bases short, with 16 bases between. Germline CDR1 is ENHRY and CDR2 is SYGVKD. The chain's CDR3 is CAIRGVKGDGYTF. CDR3 DNA sequence: TGTGCCATCCGGGGGGTCAAGGGGGATGGCTACACCTTC.

The chain uses TRBV20-1 and TRBJ1-1; TRBD1 matches at 8 bases. The J segment lost 7 bases and the V segment lost 6 bases, leaving 4 bases of the junction unmatched. CDR1 and CDR2 from the germline V gene are DFQATT and SNEGSKA (reference sequence). The CDR3 sequence is 11 residues long. The DNA for the CDR3 is TGCAGTGCCACAGGGGGAATTGAAGCTTTCTTT. Its protein product is CSATGGIEAFF.

This clone was detected only once. V and J are TRBV7-3 and TRBJ2-7; D not resolved. The CDR3 consists of 13 residues. Germline CDR1 and CDR2: SGHTA and FQGTGA. Trimming took off 1 base at V and 3 bases at J, with 7 bases between the two ends. CDR3 nucleotide sequence: TGTGCCAGCAGCTTAATGGTTTACTACGAGCAGTACTTC. Its protein product is CASSLMVYYEQYF.

The rearrangement joins TRBV28 to TRBJ2-7; a weak D match, TRBD1 (6 bases). The germline gives CDR1 MDHEN, CDR2 SYDVKM. There are 12 residues in the CDR3. Trimming removed 8 bases at V and 3 bases at J, with 11 bases between. The CDR3 protein is CASRTGYYEQYF. The CDR3 region has the DNA TGTGCCAGCCGCACAGGGTACTACGAGCAGTACTTC.

V is TRBV7-2 and J is TRBJ1-2; the D is unclear. The CDR3 covers 15 residues. The germline CDR1 and CDR2 sequences are SGHTA and FQGNSA. Trimming stripped 1 base from V and 2 bases from J, with 11 bases between. The CDR3 DNA follows: TGTGCCAGCAGCTTAGGTCGAGCGCCGAACTATGGCTACACCTTC. Amino acids: CASSLGRAPNYGYTF.

The V gene is TRBV6-4, the J gene TRBJ2-1; possible D gene TRBD2, 5 bases. The CDR3 spans 16 residues. Germline V gene lookup returns CDR1 MRHNA and CDR2 SNTAGT. Between the trimmed V and J ends, which lost 2 bases and 5 bases, there was a span of 16 bases. The CDR3 protein is CASSDPLALKDNEQFF. Here the CDR3 DNA reads TGTGCCAGCAGTGACCCTCTAGCTTTGAAAGACAATGAGCAGTTCTTC.

This sequence joins TRBV27 and TRBJ2-1; 9 positions match TRBD2. The germline V gene has CDR1 MNHEY and CDR2 SMNVEV (reference sequence). The CDR3 covers 14 residues. Trimming removed 8 bases from V and 1 base from J; junction bases left unmatched: 3. CDR3 coding DNA: TGTGCCAGCCGAACTAGCGGGTCCTACAATGAGCAGTTCTTC. Translation: CASRTSGSYNEQFF.

J is TRBJ1-1 and V is TRBV7-2; possibly TRBD1 for D (5 bases). Germline CDR1 SGHTA, CDR2 FQGNSA. This CDR3 is 14 amino acids long. Trimming pared 3 bases from V and 4 bases from J, leaving 12 bases between. The CDR3 loop reads CASSLMGPGTEAFF. The CDR3 nucleotides are TGTGCCAGCAGCTTGATGGGGCCGGGCACTGAAGCTTTCTTT.

The rearrangement joins TRBV7-9 to TRBJ1-1; no definite D call. Germline assignment: CDR1 SEHNR and CDR2 FQNEAQ (reference sequence). This CDR3 has 12 residues. V lost 3 bases and J 7 bases, leaving 9 bases between the germline ends. In DNA form, the CDR3 reads TGTGCCAGCAGCTTGAAAAACCTTGAAGCTTTCTTT. It specifies CASSLKNLEAFF.

The CDR3 sequence: CAISLSGGAGDTQYF. The CDR3 DNA follows: TGTGCCATCAGTCTTAGCGGGGGGGCCGGAGATACGCAGTATTTT. The rearrangement joins TRBV10-3 to TRBJ2-3; TRBD2 agrees at 11 bases. This CDR3 comprises 15 residues. The V gene end was trimmed by 5 bases and the J gene end by 5 bases; junction bases not matched to a gene: 6. From germline, CDR1 is ENHRY and CDR2 SYGVKD.

The chain combines TRBV30 with TRBJ2-3; D remains ambiguous. From germline, CDR1 is GTSNPN and CDR2 SVGIG (reference sequence). Trimming removed 2 bases from V and 5 bases from J, with 5 bases in between. The CDR3 has 11 residues. CDR3 sequence reads: CAWSMKDTQYF. DNA of the CDR3: TGTGCCTGGAGTATGAAAGATACGCAGTATTTT.

The chain carries TRBV11-2 and TRBJ2-6; 7 positions agree with TRBD1. With V trimmed by 5 bases and J by 2 bases, 3 bases remained unmatched. This CDR3 has 15 residues. Germline V lookup: CDR1 SGHAT, CDR2 FQNNGV. CDR3 in DNA: TGTGCCAGCAGCCTACAGGGGACTGGGGCCAACGTCCTGACTTTC. This encodes CASSLQGTGANVLTF. The variable domain in full, with the rest retrieved from reference TRBV11-2 and TRBJ2-6, is EAGVAQSPRYKIIEKRQSVAFWCNPISGHATLYWYQQILGQGPKLLIQFQNNGVVDDSQLPKDRFSAERLKGVDSTLKIQPAKLEDSAVYLCASSLQGTGANVLTFGAGSRLTVL.

This clone appeared a few times. In DNA form, the CDR3 reads TGTGCCAGTAGTATTGGACAATTCACTGAAGCTTTCTTT. Residues: CASSIGQFTEAFF. The chain joins TRBV19 to TRBJ1-1; D might be TRBD1 (5 bases). Trimming took off 3 bases at V and 4 bases at J, with 9 bases between the two ends. The CDR3 is 13 amino acids. Looked up from germline, CDR1 is LNHDA and CDR2 is SQIVND (reference sequence).

This clone was counted a single time. CDR3 in DNA: TGTGCCAGCAGCTTACAAGCTTCTCAAGAGACCCAGTACTTC. It codes for CASSLQASQETQYF. The chain uses TRBV11-2 and TRBJ2-5, with D unclear. The CDR3 is 14 amino acids. The V and J ends lost 2 bases and 2 bases respectively, with 9 bases between them. Germline lookup yields CDR1 SGHAT and CDR2 FQNNGV.

This clone was detected once. The genes are TRBV2 and TRBJ2-1; 13 positions agree with TRBD2. Trimming at V came to 5 bases and at J to 4 bases, leaving 2 bases not matched to a gene. The germline CDR1 and CDR2 sequences are SNHLY and FYNNEI. The CDR3 spans 15 residues. CDR3 region: CASSPTSGGYNEQFF. In DNA form, the CDR3 reads TGTGCCAGCAGTCCGACTAGCGGGGGGTACAATGAGCAGTTCTTC.

This clone was picked up a small number of times. The chain couples TRBV18 to TRBJ1-5; 8 nucleotides agree with TRBD1. Per the germline V gene, CDR1 is KGHSH and CDR2 is LQKENI. J lost 6 bases, V lost 6 bases, and 10 bases had no gene match. This CDR3 spans 15 amino acids. Here the CDR3 DNA reads TGTGCCAGCTCTTCGGCCGGACAGGGAAGTCAGCCCCAGCATTTT. The encoded protein is CASSSAGQGSQPQHF.